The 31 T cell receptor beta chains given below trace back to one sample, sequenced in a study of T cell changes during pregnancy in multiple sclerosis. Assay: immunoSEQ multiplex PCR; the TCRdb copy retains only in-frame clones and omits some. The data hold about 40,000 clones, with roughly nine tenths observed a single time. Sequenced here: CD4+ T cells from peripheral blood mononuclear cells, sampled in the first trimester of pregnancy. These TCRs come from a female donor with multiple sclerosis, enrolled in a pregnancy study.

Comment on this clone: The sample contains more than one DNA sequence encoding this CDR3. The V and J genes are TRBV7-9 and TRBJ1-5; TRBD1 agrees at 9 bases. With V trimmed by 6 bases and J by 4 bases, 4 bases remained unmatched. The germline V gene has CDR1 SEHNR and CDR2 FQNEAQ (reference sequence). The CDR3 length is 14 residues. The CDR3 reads CASSLDRGNQPQHF. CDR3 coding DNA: TGTGCCAGCAGTCTGGACAGGGGAAATCAGCCCCAGCATTTT.

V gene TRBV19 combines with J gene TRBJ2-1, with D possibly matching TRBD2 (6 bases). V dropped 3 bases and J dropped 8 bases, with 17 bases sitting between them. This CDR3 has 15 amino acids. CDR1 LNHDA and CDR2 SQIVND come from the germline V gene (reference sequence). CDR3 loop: CASSILPGDGYEQFF. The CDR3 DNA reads TGTGCCAGTAGTATTCTACCGGGAGACGGCTATGAGCAGTTCTTC.

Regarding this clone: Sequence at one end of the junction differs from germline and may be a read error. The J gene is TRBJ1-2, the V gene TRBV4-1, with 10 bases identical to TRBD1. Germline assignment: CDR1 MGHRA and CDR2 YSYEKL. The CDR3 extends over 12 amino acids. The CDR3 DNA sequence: TGCGCCAGCAGCCAGGAGACAGGGGGCTCCACCTTC. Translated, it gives CASSQETGGSTF.

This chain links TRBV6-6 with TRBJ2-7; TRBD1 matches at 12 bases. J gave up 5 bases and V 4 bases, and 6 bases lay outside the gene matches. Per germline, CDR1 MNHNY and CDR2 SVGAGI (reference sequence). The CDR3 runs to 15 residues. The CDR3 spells CASSSRDRGLHEQYF. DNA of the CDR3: TGTGCCAGCAGTTCCCGGGACAGGGGGCTCCACGAGCAGTACTTC.

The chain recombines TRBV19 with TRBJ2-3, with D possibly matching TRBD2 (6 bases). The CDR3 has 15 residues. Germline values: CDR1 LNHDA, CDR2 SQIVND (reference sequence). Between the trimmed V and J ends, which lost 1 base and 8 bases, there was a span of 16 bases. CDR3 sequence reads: CASSIVEIGGGTQYF. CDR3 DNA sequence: TGTGCCAGTAGTATAGTGGAGATCGGGGGAGGTACGCAGTATTTT. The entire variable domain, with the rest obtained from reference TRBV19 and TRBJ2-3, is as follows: DGGITQSPKYLFRKEGQNVTLSCEQNLNHDAMYWYRQDPGQGLRLIYYSQIVNDFQKGDIAEGYSVSREKKESFPLTVTSAQKNPTAFYLCASSIVEIGGGTQYFGPGTRLTVL.

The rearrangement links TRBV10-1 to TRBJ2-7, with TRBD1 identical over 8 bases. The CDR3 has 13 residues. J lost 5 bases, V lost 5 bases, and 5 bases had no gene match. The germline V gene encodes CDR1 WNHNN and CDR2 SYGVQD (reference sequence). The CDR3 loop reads CASSTGQGDEQYF. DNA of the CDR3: TGCGCCAGCAGTACCGGACAGGGAGACGAGCAGTACTTC.

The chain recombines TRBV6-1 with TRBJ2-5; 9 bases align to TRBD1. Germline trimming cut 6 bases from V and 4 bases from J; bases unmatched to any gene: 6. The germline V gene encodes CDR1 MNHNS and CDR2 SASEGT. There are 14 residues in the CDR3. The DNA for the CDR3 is TGTGCCAGCAGGAGGGACAGGGTAACAGAGACCCAGTACTTC. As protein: CASRRDRVTETQYF.

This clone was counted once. The CDR3 DNA reads as TGTGCCAGCCAGAGGGAGCATAACTATGGCTACACCTTC. Protein product: CASQREHNYGYTF. The V gene is TRBV2, the J gene TRBJ1-2; D gene uncertain. Trimming removed 8 bases at V and 1 base at J, with 11 bases between. The CDR3 sequence is 13 residues long. Germline-derived CDR1 and CDR2 are SNHLY and FYNNEI.

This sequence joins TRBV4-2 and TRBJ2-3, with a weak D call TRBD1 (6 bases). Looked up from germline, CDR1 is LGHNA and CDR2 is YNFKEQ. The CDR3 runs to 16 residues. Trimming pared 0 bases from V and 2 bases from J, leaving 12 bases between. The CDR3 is CASSQDWTAFTDTQYF. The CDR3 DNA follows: TGTGCCAGCAGCCAAGATTGGACAGCCTTCACAGATACGCAGTATTTT.

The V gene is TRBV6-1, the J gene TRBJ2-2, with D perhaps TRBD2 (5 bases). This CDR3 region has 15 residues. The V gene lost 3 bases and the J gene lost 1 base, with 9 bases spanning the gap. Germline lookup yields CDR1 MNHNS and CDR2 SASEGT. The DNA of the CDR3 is TGTGCCAGCAGTGATCGGGGTGAGAACACCGGGGAGCTGTTTTTT. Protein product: CASSDRGENTGELFF.

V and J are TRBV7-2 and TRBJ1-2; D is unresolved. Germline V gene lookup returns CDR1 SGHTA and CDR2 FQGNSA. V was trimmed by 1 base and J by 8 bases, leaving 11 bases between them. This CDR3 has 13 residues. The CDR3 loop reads CASSLERNYGYTF. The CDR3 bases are TGTGCCAGCAGCTTAGAGAGGAATTACGGCTACACCTTC.

CDR3: CASSLGQSNTEAFF. Written as DNA, the CDR3 is TGTGCCAGCAGCTTAGGACAGTCCAACACTGAAGCTTTCTTT. The chain is built from TRBV11-2 and TRBJ1-1, with a possible D match to TRBD1 (5 bases). Germline CDR1 SGHAT, CDR2 FQNNGV. The CDR3 is 14 amino acids. Trimming removed 1 base at V and 2 bases at J, with 8 bases between.

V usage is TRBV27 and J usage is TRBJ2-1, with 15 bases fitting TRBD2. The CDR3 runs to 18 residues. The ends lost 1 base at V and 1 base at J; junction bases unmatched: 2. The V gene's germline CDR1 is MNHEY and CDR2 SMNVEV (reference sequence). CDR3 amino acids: CASSLFGLAGGSYNEQFF. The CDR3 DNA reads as TGTGCCAGCAGTTTATTTGGACTAGCGGGAGGGTCCTACAATGAGCAGTTCTTC.

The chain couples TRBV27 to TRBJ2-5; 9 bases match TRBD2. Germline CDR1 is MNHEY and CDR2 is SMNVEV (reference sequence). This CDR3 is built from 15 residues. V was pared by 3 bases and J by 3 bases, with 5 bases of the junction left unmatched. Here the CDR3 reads CASSFIGGREETQYF. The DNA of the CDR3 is TGTGCCAGCAGTTTTATAGGCGGGAGGGAAGAGACCCAGTACTTC.

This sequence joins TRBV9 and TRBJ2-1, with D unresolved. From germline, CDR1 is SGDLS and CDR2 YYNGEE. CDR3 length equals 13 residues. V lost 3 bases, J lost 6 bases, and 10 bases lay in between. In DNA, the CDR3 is TGTGCCAGCAGCGCACCTCTGCGCAATGAGCAGTTCTTC. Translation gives CASSAPLRNEQFF.

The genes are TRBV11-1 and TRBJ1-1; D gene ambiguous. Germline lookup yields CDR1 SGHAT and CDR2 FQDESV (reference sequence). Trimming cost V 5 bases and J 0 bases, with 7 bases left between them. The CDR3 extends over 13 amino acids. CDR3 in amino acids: CASSAVMNTEAFF. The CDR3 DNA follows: TGTGCCAGCAGCGCGGTGATGAACACTGAAGCTTTCTTT.

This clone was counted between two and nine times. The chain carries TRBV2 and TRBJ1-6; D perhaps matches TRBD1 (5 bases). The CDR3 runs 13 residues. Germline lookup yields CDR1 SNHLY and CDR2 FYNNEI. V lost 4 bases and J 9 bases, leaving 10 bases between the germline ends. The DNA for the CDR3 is TGTGCCAGCAGTGGAGACAGCATTTCACCCCTCCACTTT. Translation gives CASSGDSISPLHF.

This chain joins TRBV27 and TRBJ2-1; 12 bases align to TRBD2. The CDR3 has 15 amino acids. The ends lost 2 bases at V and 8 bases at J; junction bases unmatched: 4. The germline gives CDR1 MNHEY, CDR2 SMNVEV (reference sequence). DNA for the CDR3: TGTGCCAGCAGTTTACTAGCGGGAGGGCCGGATGAGCAGTTCTTC. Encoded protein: CASSLLAGGPDEQFF.

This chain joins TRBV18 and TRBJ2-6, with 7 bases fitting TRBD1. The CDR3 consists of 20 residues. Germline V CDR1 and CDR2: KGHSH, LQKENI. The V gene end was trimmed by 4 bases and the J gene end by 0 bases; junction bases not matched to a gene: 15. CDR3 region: CASSQDRDLFSISGANVLTF. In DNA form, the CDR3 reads TGTGCCAGCTCACAAGACAGGGATCTATTCTCTATCTCTGGGGCCAACGTCCTGACTTTC.

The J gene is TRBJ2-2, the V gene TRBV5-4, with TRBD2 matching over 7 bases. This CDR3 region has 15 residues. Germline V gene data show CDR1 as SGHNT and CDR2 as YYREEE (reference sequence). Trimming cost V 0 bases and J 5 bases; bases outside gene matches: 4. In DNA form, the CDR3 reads TGTGCCAGCAGCTTGGATCTTAGCGGGACCGGGGAGCTGTTTTTT. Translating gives CASSLDLSGTGELFF.

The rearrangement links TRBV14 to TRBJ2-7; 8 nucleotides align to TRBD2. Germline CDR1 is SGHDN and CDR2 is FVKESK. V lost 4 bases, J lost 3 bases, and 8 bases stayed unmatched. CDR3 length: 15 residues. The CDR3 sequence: CASSRPGTRSYEQYF. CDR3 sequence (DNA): TGTGCCAGCAGCCGTCCCGGGACTAGGAGCTACGAGCAGTACTTC.

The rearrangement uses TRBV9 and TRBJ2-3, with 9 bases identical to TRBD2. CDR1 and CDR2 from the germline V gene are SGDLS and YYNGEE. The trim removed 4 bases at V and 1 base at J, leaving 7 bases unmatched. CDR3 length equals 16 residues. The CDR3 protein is CASSIIAGAGTDTQYF. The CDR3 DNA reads TGTGCCAGCAGCATCATAGCGGGAGCTGGCACAGATACGCAGTATTTT.

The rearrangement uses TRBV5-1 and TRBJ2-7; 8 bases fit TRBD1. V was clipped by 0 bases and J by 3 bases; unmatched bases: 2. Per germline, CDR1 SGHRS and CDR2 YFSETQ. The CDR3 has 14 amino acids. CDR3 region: CASSLGDRGYEQYF. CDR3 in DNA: TGCGCCAGCAGCTTGGGCGACAGGGGCTACGAGCAGTACTTC.

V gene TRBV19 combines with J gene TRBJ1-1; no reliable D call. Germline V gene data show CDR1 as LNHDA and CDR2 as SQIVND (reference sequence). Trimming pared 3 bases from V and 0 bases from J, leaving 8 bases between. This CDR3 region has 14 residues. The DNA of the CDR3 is TGTGCCAGTAGTATTTGGCCCATGAACACTGAAGCTTTCTTT. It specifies CASSIWPMNTEAFF.

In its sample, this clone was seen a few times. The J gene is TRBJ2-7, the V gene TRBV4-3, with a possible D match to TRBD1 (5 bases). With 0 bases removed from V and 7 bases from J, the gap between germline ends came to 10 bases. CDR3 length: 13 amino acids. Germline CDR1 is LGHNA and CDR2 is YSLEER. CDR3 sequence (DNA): TGCGCCAGCAGCCAAGAGGCAGGGCAAGAGCAGTACTTC. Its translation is CASSQEAGQEQYF.

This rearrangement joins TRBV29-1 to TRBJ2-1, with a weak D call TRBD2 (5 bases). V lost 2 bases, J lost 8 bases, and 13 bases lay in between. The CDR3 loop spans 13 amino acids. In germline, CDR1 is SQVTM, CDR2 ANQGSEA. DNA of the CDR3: TGCAGCGTTGAACCGGCTGAGAGGGATGAGCAGTTCTTC. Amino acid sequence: CSVEPAERDEQFF.

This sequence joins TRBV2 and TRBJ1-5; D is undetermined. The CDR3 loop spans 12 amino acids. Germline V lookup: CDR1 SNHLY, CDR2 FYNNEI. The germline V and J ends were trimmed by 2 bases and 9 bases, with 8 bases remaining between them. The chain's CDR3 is CASSEPGGPQHF. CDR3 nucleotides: TGTGCCAGCAGTGAACCCGGAGGGCCCCAGCATTTT.

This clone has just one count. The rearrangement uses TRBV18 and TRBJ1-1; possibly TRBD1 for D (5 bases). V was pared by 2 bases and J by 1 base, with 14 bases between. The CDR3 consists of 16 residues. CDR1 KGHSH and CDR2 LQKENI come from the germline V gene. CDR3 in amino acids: CASSPMGGATNTEAFF. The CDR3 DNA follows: TGTGCCAGCTCACCAATGGGCGGGGCGACGAACACTGAAGCTTTCTTT.

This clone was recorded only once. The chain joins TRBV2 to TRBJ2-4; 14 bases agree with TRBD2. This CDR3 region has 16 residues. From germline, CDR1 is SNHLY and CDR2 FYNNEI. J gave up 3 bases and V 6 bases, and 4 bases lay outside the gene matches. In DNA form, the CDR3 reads TGTGCCAGCAGGGTAGGACTAGCGGGGGGCAAAAACATTCAGTACTTC. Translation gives CASRVGLAGGKNIQYF. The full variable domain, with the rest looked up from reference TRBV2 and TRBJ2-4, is EPEVTQTPSHQVTQMGQEVILRCVPISNHLYFYWYRQILGQKVEFLVSFYNNEISEKSEIFDDQFSVERPDGSNFTLKIRSTKLEDSAMYFCASRVGLAGGKNIQYFGAGTRLSVL.

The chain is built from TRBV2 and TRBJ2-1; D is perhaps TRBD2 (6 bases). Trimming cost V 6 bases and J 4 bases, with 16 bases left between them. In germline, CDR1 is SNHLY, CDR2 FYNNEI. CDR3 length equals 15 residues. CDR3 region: CASRRGIGSYNEQFF. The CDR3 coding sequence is TGTGCCAGCAGGCGGGGCATTGGATCTTACAATGAGCAGTTCTTC.

In DNA, the CDR3 is TGTGCCAGCCAGAGAGGTGGAAGCGGGGGAAACACCATATATTTT. Its protein is CASQRGGSGGNTIYF. The chain recombines TRBV7-9 with TRBJ1-3; D not certain. Germline V gene lookup returns CDR1 SEHNR and CDR2 FQNEAQ (reference sequence). This CDR3 comprises 15 residues. Trimming stripped 8 bases from V and 4 bases from J, with 18 bases between. The whole variable domain, filled in from reference TRBV7-9 and TRBJ1-3, reads DTGVSQNPRHKITKRGQNVTFRCDPISEHNRLYWYRQTLGQGPEFLTYFQNEAQLEKSRLLSDRFSAERPKGSFSTLEIQRTEQGDSAMYLCASQRGGSGGNTIYFGEGSWLTVV.